Each of the 27 T cell receptor beta chains below was sequenced from the same sample in a study of T cells in women clearing cervical HPV infection. Sequenced by immunoSEQ multiplex PCR; TCRdb stores in-frame clones only, minus some. The specimen's table records around 46,000 clones. Material for sequencing was blood buffy coat. These receptors originate from a woman aged 18 to 75 with a cervical HPV16 infection that either progressed to CIN3+ or cleared (not recorded which).

Comments on this clone: The observed sequence ends 3 residues before the CDR3 terminus, with the missing tail filled in from the germline J gene. This chain connects TRBV6-1 to TRBJ2-3; 8 bases align to TRBD2. The V and J ends lost 2 bases and 5 bases, in that order; junction bases with no gene match: 6. The CDR3 sequence is 15 residues long. Germline CDR1 MNHNS, CDR2 SASEGT. CDR3: CASSESGTRQDTQYF. The sequenced part of the CDR3 DNA is TGTGCCAGCAGTGAATCAGGGACTAGGCAAGATACG.

A remark on this clone: The read ends 3 residues shy of where the CDR3 ends; the end is completed using the germline J gene. The J gene is TRBJ1-2, the V gene TRBV7-2, with D hard to call. With 2 bases removed from V and 7 bases from J, the gap between germline ends came to 11 bases. Germline V gene lookup returns CDR1 SGHTA and CDR2 FQGNSA. CDR3 length: 13 amino acids. The CDR3 protein is CASSLYIDSGYTF. The DNA read from the CDR3 is TGTGCCAGCAGCTTATACATTGACTCTGGC.

About this clone: The read halts 3 residues ahead of the CDR3 end, with the missing end drawn from the germline J gene. This sequence joins TRBV19 and TRBJ1-5; TRBD1 is a possible D gene (6 bases). CDR1 is LNHDA, CDR2 SQIVND, per germline (reference sequence). This CDR3 region has 14 residues. Trimming left V 7 bases short and J 4 bases short, with 14 bases between. Incomplete CDR3 DNA: TGTGCCAGTAATCCGGGACATTCTAATCAGCCC. Its translation: CASNPGHSNQP. In full, the CDR3 is CASNPGHSNQPQHF.

With respect to this clone: The read terminates 3 residues ahead of where the CDR3 ends, so the germline J gene completes it. This chain uses TRBV5-4 with TRBJ2-3; 8 bases fit TRBD2. V lost 0 bases and J lost 6; bases outside the gene matches: 9. The CDR3 spans 16 residues. Germline V gene data show CDR1 as SGHNT and CDR2 as YYREEE (reference sequence). The CDR3 sequence is CASSLATGLGGDTQYF. CDR3 bases read: TGTGCCAGCAGCTTGGCCACGGGACTAGGTGGTGATACG. Full variable domain (outside the CDR3, taken from reference TRBV5-4 and TRBJ2-3): ETGVTQSPTHLIKTRGQQVTLRCSSQSGHNTVSWYQQALGQGPQFIFQYYREEENGRGNFPPRFSGLQFPNYSSELNVNALELDDSALYLCASSLATGLGGDTQYFGPGTRLTVL.

Concerning this clone itself: The observed sequence ends 3 residues before the CDR3 terminus, with the missing tail filled in from the germline J gene. This sequence joins TRBV28 and TRBJ2-3; 14 bases line up with TRBD2. Germline trimming cut 5 bases from V and 1 base from J; bases unmatched to any gene: 5. The CDR3 runs 17 residues. Germline loops: CDR1 MDHEN, CDR2 SYDVKM. CDR3 in amino acids: CASSPGLAGDGTDTQYF. CDR3 bases read: TGTGCCAGCAGTCCGGGACTAGCGGGGGACGGCACAGATACG.

Turning to this clone: Coverage ceases 3 residues before the CDR3 finishes, and the germline J gene fills in the end. V usage is TRBV6-1 and J usage is TRBJ2-3; TRBD2 matches 8 bases. This CDR3 comprises 13 residues. CDR1 MNHNS and CDR2 SASEGT come from the germline V gene. V dropped 4 bases and J dropped 4; count of bases not matched to a gene: 1. The DNA read from the CDR3 is TGTGCCAGCAGTGCGGGACTAGCAGATACG. Residues: CASSAGLADT. The whole CDR3 sequence is CASSAGLADTQYF.

Notes on this clone: The read terminates 3 residues ahead of where the CDR3 ends, so the germline J gene completes it. The chain carries TRBV20-1 and TRBJ1-4; 9 nucleotides align to TRBD1. After removal of 0 bases from V and 7 bases from J, the junction contained 9 bases not matched to a gene. Germline CDR1 DFQATT, CDR2 SNEGSKA (reference sequence). This CDR3 contains 16 residues. CDR3 sequence reads: CSAREVPGQGIEKLFF. The part of the CDR3 DNA that was read is TGCAGTGCTAGAGAAGTGCCGGGACAGGGCATTGAAAAA.

About this clone itself: The DNA ends 3 residues before the CDR3 does, and the rest of the CDR3 is filled in from the germline J gene. The gene calls are TRBV30 and TRBJ1-6; perhaps TRBD1 as D (5 bases). The CDR3 totals 14 residues. The V gene lost 0 bases and the J gene lost 7 bases, with 10 bases spanning the gap. Germline CDR1 is GTSNPN and CDR2 is SVGIG (reference sequence). The CDR3 protein is CAWSVPGLNSPLHF. The CDR3 bases that were read are TGTGCCTGGAGTGTACCAGGGCTGAATTCACCC.

Remarks on this clone: The read gets to within 3 residues of the CDR3 end, and the germline J gene fills in the rest. The rearrangement links TRBV5-1 to TRBJ2-7, with a possible D match to TRBD2 (5 bases). V was shortened by 4 bases and J by 6 bases, with 14 bases between the two germline ends. CDR3 length equals 13 residues. The V gene's germline CDR1 is SGHRS and CDR2 YFSETQ. CDR3: CASSLDYAGEQYF. The sequenced part of the CDR3 DNA is TGCGCCAGCAGCCTAGACTATGCTGGCGAG.

Concerning this clone itself: The read stops 3 residues short of the end of the CDR3; the missing end is completed from the germline J gene. The chain uses TRBV20-1 and TRBJ2-7, with 9 positions matching TRBD1. The V segment lost 6 bases and the J segment 2 bases; nucleotides outside the gene matches: 11. The V gene's germline CDR1 is DFQATT and CDR2 SNEGSKA (reference sequence). The CDR3 sequence is 15 residues long. The CDR3: CSATSGTGIPYEQYF. CDR3 DNA, as far as it was read: TGCAGTGCCACATCCGGGACAGGGATCCCCTACGAG.

Comments on this clone: From the germline J gene comes the end of the CDR3, since the read stops 3 residues before it. The rearrangement uses TRBV30 and TRBJ2-1; 12 bases map to TRBD2. This CDR3 comprises 13 residues. Germline CDR1 reads GTSNPN; CDR2 reads SVGIG (reference sequence). V gave up 7 bases and J gave up 7 bases; unmatched junction bases: 5. The DNA read from the CDR3 is TGTGCCTTCGGACTAGCGGGACCGAATGAG. It is translated as CAFGLAGPNE. The whole CDR3 region reads CAFGLAGPNEQFF. The full variable domain, rest sourced from reference TRBV30 and TRBJ2-1, is SQTIHQWPATLVQPVGSPLSLECTVEGTSNPNLYWYRQAAGRGLQLLFYSVGIGQISSEVPQNLSASRPQDRQFILSSKKLLLSDSGFYLCAFGLAGPNEQFFGPGTRLTVL.

Regarding this clone: Read coverage stops 3 residues before the CDR3 terminus; the germline J gene supplies the remainder. The chain is built from TRBV2 and TRBJ1-4; D might be TRBD1 (6 bases). This CDR3 has 15 amino acids. V dropped 4 bases and J dropped 3 bases, with 12 bases sitting between them. The V gene's germline CDR1 is SNHLY and CDR2 FYNNEI. Incomplete CDR3 DNA: TGTGCCAGCAGTGGGCAGGGGCAGGCTAATGAAAAA. Its translation is CASSGQGQANEK. From start to end, the CDR3 is CASSGQGQANEKLFF. Using reference TRBV2 and TRBJ1-4 for the parts outside the CDR3, the full variable domain is EPEVTQTPSHQVTQMGQEVILRCVPISNHLYFYWYRQILGQKVEFLVSFYNNEISEKSEIFDDQFSVERPDGSNFTLKIRSTKLEDSAMYFCASSGQGQANEKLFFGSGTQLSVL.

As regards this clone: The read finishes 3 residues shy of the CDR3 end, and the germline J gene is used to complete it. The V gene is TRBV7-9, the J gene TRBJ1-5, with D hard to call. V dropped 5 bases and J dropped 2 bases, with 13 bases sitting between them. CDR1 is SEHNR and CDR2 is FQNEAQ in the germline V gene (reference sequence). The CDR3 loop spans 15 amino acids. The CDR3 reads CASSPGGQGNQPQHF. Incomplete CDR3 DNA: TGTGCCAGCAGCCCCGGCGGGCAGGGCAATCAGCCC.

Comments on this clone: The sequence runs out 3 residues before the end of the CDR3; the remainder is reconstructed from the germline J gene. The chain uses TRBV5-1 and TRBJ2-1, with TRBD2 identical over 9 bases. Germline CDR1 and CDR2: SGHRS and YFSETQ. With V trimmed by 2 bases and J by 9 bases, 3 bases remained unmatched. The length of the CDR3 is 13 residues. The part of the CDR3 DNA that was read is TGCGCCAGCAGCTTTGGACTAGCGAGTGAG. Its protein product is CASSFGLASE. In full, the CDR3 is CASSFGLASEQFF.

For this clone: Read sequence stops 3 residues before the CDR3 end, and the germline J gene provides the missing end. The rearrangement links TRBV19 to TRBJ1-2; D ambiguous. CDR3 size: 12 residues. Per the germline V gene, CDR1 is LNHDA and CDR2 is SQIVND (reference sequence). The sequenced part of the CDR3 DNA is TGTGCCAGTTCCAATATCCTGGGCGAC. Its protein product is CASSNILGD. From start to end, the CDR3 is CASSNILGDYTF.

The part of the CDR3 DNA that was read is TGTGCCTGGAGTGTTAAATACCGCACCGGCGAG. It encodes CAWSVKYRTGE. The whole CDR3 region reads CAWSVKYRTGEQYF. The chain links TRBV30 to TRBJ2-7; the D is unclear. The read finishes 3 residues shy of the CDR3 end, and the germline J gene is used to complete it. This CDR3 is built from 14 residues. Trimming shortened V by 0 bases and J by 6 bases, and 15 bases separated the two germline ends. Germline CDR1 reads GTSNPN; CDR2 reads SVGIG (reference sequence).

As regards this clone: The read ends 3 residues early relative to the CDR3; the germline J gene fills the gap. This sequence joins TRBV5-1 and TRBJ1-1; no reliable D call. V lost 4 bases, J lost 1 base, and 11 bases lay in between. The CDR3 sequence is 14 residues long. The germline V gene has CDR1 SGHRS and CDR2 YFSETQ. This CDR3 is CASSGTQTNTEAFF. Incomplete CDR3 DNA: TGCGCCAGCAGCGGTACACAAACGAACACTGAA.

CDR3 amino acids: CSVPPLETQYF. Incomplete CDR3 DNA: TGCAGCGTTCCCCCACTCGAGACG. The chain employs TRBV29-1 and TRBJ2-3; D call uncertain. The read ends 3 residues before the CDR3 terminus; that terminus is restored from the germline J gene. Germline CDR1 and CDR2: SQVTM and ANQGSEA. CDR3 length: 11 residues.

Concerning this clone: The read is 3 residues too short to cover the CDR3 end, so that end is filled in from the germline J gene. The V and J genes are TRBV10-3 and TRBJ2-1; 11 nucleotides align to TRBD1. Germline V gives CDR1 ENHRY, CDR2 SYGVKD. Trimming at V came to 6 bases and at J to 0 bases, leaving 7 bases not matched to a gene. This CDR3 region has 17 residues. Partial CDR3 DNA: TGTGCCATCAGCGAACCGGGACAGGGGGTCTCCTACAATGAG. Translating it yields CAISEPGQGVSYNE. The complete CDR3 reads CAISEPGQGVSYNEQFF.

About this clone itself: The read comes to an end 3 residues before the CDR3 does, leaving the germline J gene to fill in the end. The J gene is TRBJ2-1, the V gene TRBV11-2; 10 nucleotides line up with TRBD2. V lost 1 base and J lost 4; bases outside the gene matches: 1. The germline gives CDR1 SGHAT, CDR2 FQNNGV. This CDR3 comprises 15 residues. CDR3 bases read: TGTGCCAGCAGCTTAGGGACTAGCGGATACAATGAG. Its protein is CASSLGTSGYNE. The whole CDR3 sequence is CASSLGTSGYNEQFF.

As to this clone: The CDR3 end is not reached by the read, which stops 3 residues before it; the germline J gene fills it in. This chain connects TRBV5-4 to TRBJ1-6; no firm D call. The V gene's germline CDR1 is SGHNT and CDR2 YYREEE (reference sequence). Trimming pared 0 bases from V and 1 base from J, leaving 8 bases between. The CDR3 contains 16 residues. The sequenced CDR3 bases are TGTGCCAGCAGCTTGGACCCAGGTTCCTATAATTCACCC. Protein: CASSLDPGSYNSP. The complete CDR3 sequence is CASSLDPGSYNSPLHF.

Worth noting for this clone: The junction departs from the called germline gene at one end, perhaps through a read error. Incomplete CDR3 DNA: TGTGCCAGCAGCTTAGCGGGACAGAGGAACGCTGAA. Its protein product is CASSLAGQRNAE. Given in full, the CDR3 is CASSLAGQRNAEAFF. The chain employs TRBV7-2 and TRBJ1-1, with 7 positions matching TRBD1. The observed sequence ends 3 residues before the CDR3 terminus, with the missing tail filled in from the germline J gene. The germline gives CDR1 SGHTA, CDR2 FQGNSA. CDR3 length: 15 residues.

Worth noting for this clone: The read ends 3 residues shy of where the CDR3 ends; the end is completed using the germline J gene. V usage is TRBV7-3 and J usage is TRBJ2-1; perhaps TRBD1 as D (6 bases). The V end lost 2 bases, the J end lost 9 bases, and 11 bases lay between the germline ends. From germline, CDR1 is SGHTA and CDR2 FQGTGA. CDR3 length: 13 amino acids. The CDR3: CASSLDRRLEQFF. The CDR3 DNA, read in part, is TGTGCCAGCAGCTTAGACAGGAGGCTTGAG.

Details on this clone: With the read ending 3 residues before the CDR3 end, the germline J gene is used to fill in that end. The chain links TRBV5-6 to TRBJ2-1, with no clear D. The CDR3 loop spans 13 amino acids. Deletions cut 3 bases from V and 8 bases from J, with 12 bases between. CDR1 SGHDT and CDR2 YYEEEE come from the germline V gene. The CDR3 region is CASSSTPGYEQFF. The DNA read from the CDR3 is TGTGCCAGCAGCTCAACTCCAGGTTATGAG.

On this clone: The DNA ends 3 residues before the CDR3 does, and the rest of the CDR3 is filled in from the germline J gene. The chain employs TRBV19 and TRBJ1-5; no clear D. V lost 0 bases and J 7 bases, leaving 7 bases between the germline ends. Germline V lookup: CDR1 LNHDA, CDR2 SQIVND (reference sequence). This CDR3 region has 13 residues. The CDR3 loop is CASSIDRGQPQHF. CDR3 DNA (partial): TGTGCCAGTAGTATAGATCGCGGGCAGCCC.

As for this clone: The junction shows a germline mismatch at one end, possibly a read error. Read sequence stops 3 residues before the CDR3 end, and the germline J gene provides the missing end. In the same sample, other DNA sequences code for this CDR3. The genes are TRBV7-3 and TRBJ1-3, with a tentative D call TRBD1 (5 bases). CDR3 size: 15 residues. Germline-derived CDR1 and CDR2 are SGHTA and FQGTGA. The sequenced CDR3 bases are TGTGCCAGCAGCGCCCAGCAGGGCCCCGGAAACACA. This sequence encodes CASSAQQGPGNT. The whole CDR3 region reads CASSAQQGPGNTIYF.

On this clone: The CDR3 extends 3 residues past the end of the read, so its final part is completed from the germline J gene. The rearrangement joins TRBV2 to TRBJ2-2, with 9 bases that match TRBD1. The CDR3 is 14 amino acids. In germline, CDR1 is SNHLY, CDR2 FYNNEI. The DNA read from the CDR3 is TGTGCCAGCAGTGCCGGAGGACAGGGGATGAAG. It encodes CASSAGGQGMK. The complete CDR3 protein is CASSAGGQGMKLFF.